These 31 T cell receptor beta chains originate from one sample sequenced in a study of T cells in Graves' hyperthyroidism and ophthalmopathy. TCR beta CDR3 region amplification was performed from RNA transcripts. With the HTBI primer set, the TCR CDR3 went through a first round of RT-PCR. In TCRdb, the multiplex PCR reads were re-called with MiXCR into one record per CDR3 protein. Of more than 550,000 distinct CDR3 sequences listed, about 45% are singletons. Sequencing was carried out using peripheral blood or thyroid tissue (not recorded which). These receptor sequences come from an adult man with Graves' disease, either hyperthyroidism or ophthalmopathy (not recorded which).

This clonotype has a count of ten or more. The chain has TRBV7-9 and TRBJ1-2; 7 positions agree with TRBD1. The CDR3 totals 16 residues. Trimming at V came to 5 bases and at J to 4 bases, leaving 13 bases not matched to a gene. Per the germline V gene, CDR1 is SEHNR and CDR2 is FQNEAQ (reference sequence). The DNA for the CDR3 is TGTGCCAGCAGCAGCAGGGACAGAGTTCGGAGCTATGGCTACACCTTC. This codes for CASSSRDRVRSYGYTF.

Regarding this clonotype: A clone one base away is much larger, so this may be a read error. V is TRBV7-7 and J is TRBJ2-5, with 13 nucleotides matching TRBD2. The CDR3 is made up of 16 amino acids. Germline loops: CDR1 SSHAT, CDR2 FNYEAQ (reference sequence). This CDR3 is CASSAGLAGDGETQYF. The CDR3 DNA is TGTGCTAGCAGCGCCGGACTAGCGGGAGATGGCGAGACCCAGTACTTC. Combining the CDR3 with reference TRBV7-7 and TRBJ2-5 gives the whole variable domain GAGVSQSPRYKVTKRGQDVTLRCDPISSHATLYWYQQALGQGPEFLTYFNYEAQPDKSGLPSDRFSAERPEGSISTLTIQRTEQRDSAMYRCASSAGLAGDGETQYFGPGTRLLVL.

This clonotype was picked up many times. CDR3 in DNA: TGTGCCAGCAGCTGGGGACAGGGGAAGGAAAAACTGTTTTTT. This gives the protein CASSWGQGKEKLFF. The chain recombines TRBV7-9 with TRBJ1-4; TRBD1 matches 10 bases. The CDR3 totals 14 residues. Germline loops: CDR1 SEHNR, CDR2 FQNEAQ (reference sequence). J lost 8 bases, V lost 4 bases, and 4 bases had no gene match.

Ten or more counts support this clonotype. The rearrangement joins TRBV7-8 to TRBJ1-5; D is possibly TRBD1 (5 bases). This CDR3 has 14 residues. Trimming removed 1 base at V and 4 bases at J, with 8 bases between. The germline gives CDR1 SGHVS, CDR2 FQNEAQ. The CDR3 DNA follows: TGTGCCAGCAGCTTAGTGTGGGGGAATCAGCCCCAGCATTTT. Protein product: CASSLVWGNQPQHF.

This clonotype appeared a few times. The chain recombines TRBV7-6 with TRBJ1-4; TRBD1 matches 7 bases. The CDR3 sequence is 15 residues long. V was pared by 4 bases and J by 3 bases, with 5 bases of the junction left unmatched. The germline gives CDR1 SGHVS, CDR2 FNYEAQ. The DNA of the CDR3 is TGTGCCAGCAGCTACTGGGACAGTGCTAATGAAAAACTGTTTTTT. It is translated as CASSYWDSANEKLFF.

The chain has TRBV10-3 and TRBJ1-6; D is possibly TRBD1 (6 bases). Germline V lookup: CDR1 ENHRY, CDR2 SYGVKD. V was trimmed by 5 bases and J by 10 bases, leaving 15 bases between them. CDR3 length: 14 amino acids. The CDR3 here is CAISSDRNGSPLHF. DNA for the CDR3: TGTGCCATCAGTAGTGACAGGAACGGATCACCCCTCCACTTT.

The chain couples TRBV25-1 to TRBJ2-5; a possible D gene is TRBD2 (6 bases). The germline CDR1 and CDR2 sequences are MGHDK and SYGVNS. CDR3 length equals 14 residues. The CDR3 loop is CARDFGGAQETQYF. The CDR3 coding sequence is TGTGCTAGAGATTTCGGCGGGGCACAAGAGACCCAGTACTTC.

This clonotype was recorded a few times. The genes are TRBV12-3 or TRBV12-4 and TRBJ1-4; D perhaps matches TRBD1 (6 bases). Trimming left V 4 bases short and J 8 bases short, with 17 bases between. This CDR3 comprises 15 residues. CDR3: CASSSLRDITEKLFF. The CDR3 DNA is TGTGCCAGCAGTTCGCTCCGGGACATAACGGAAAAACTGTTTTTT.

The rearrangement uses TRBV12-3 or TRBV12-4 and TRBJ1-5; 10 bases fit TRBD1. The CDR3 consists of 15 residues. V dropped 6 bases and J dropped 7; count of bases not matched to a gene: 9. CDR3 loop: CASSRRQGANQPQHF. The CDR3 nucleotides are TGTGCCAGCAGCCGTCGACAGGGGGCAAACCAGCCCCAGCATTTT.

This chain links TRBV27 with TRBJ1-5; D not certain. Germline CDR1 MNHEY, CDR2 SMNVEV (reference sequence). CDR3 size: 14 residues. With 5 bases removed from V and 5 bases from J, the gap between germline ends came to 13 bases. The CDR3 sequence: CASSPTSGDQPQHF. The CDR3 DNA reads as TGTGCCAGCAGTCCCACGAGCGGGGATCAGCCCCAGCATTTT.

In this sample, this clonotype turned up a few times. The chain uses TRBV7-2 and TRBJ1-2; possibly TRBD1 for D (6 bases). There are 16 residues in the CDR3. Germline V gene sequence: CDR1 SGHTA, CDR2 FQGNSA. Trimming shortened V by 5 bases and J by 0 bases, and 16 bases separated the two germline ends. CDR3 loop: CASSQDRPYTNYGYTF. DNA of the CDR3: TGTGCCAGCAGCCAGGACAGACCCTACACTAACTATGGCTACACCTTC.

The V gene is TRBV7-9, the J gene TRBJ2-7; 10 bases fit TRBD1. The CDR3 spans 16 residues. The germline CDR1 and CDR2 sequences are SEHNR and FQNEAQ (reference sequence). The V segment lost 1 base and the J segment 1 base; nucleotides outside the gene matches: 4. This CDR3 is CASSLGQGAHSYEQYF. The CDR3 region has the DNA TGTGCCAGCAGCTTAGGACAGGGGGCCCATTCCTACGAGCAGTACTTC.

This clonotype has a single count. This CDR3 is missing its conserved last phenylalanine or tryptophan, likely due to a read error. It is unclear where the CDR3 begins or ends on the DNA, so no DNA is shown, and the CDR3 is as TCRdb lists it. V gene TRBV7-9 combines with J gene TRBJ2-2; the table assigns TRBD1, which was not confirmed against the DNA. The CDR3 adds up to 11 amino acids, both ends counted. From germline, CDR1 is SEHNR and CDR2 FQNEAQ (reference sequence). CDR3 protein: CASSGAGTKVY.

The table lists this clonotype with a few counts. This chain links TRBV3-1 with TRBJ1-2; the match to TRBD1 covers 8 bases. Germline V gene sequence: CDR1 LGHDT, CDR2 YNNKEL (reference sequence). V was clipped by 4 bases and J by 3 bases; unmatched bases: 10. The CDR3 consists of 16 residues. The CDR3 bases are TGTGCCAGCAGCCTTGATACAGGGGGACCCCACTATGGCTACACCTTC. Amino acid sequence: CASSLDTGGPHYGYTF.

This chain uses TRBV20-1 with TRBJ1-3, with D tentatively TRBD1 (6 bases). Trimming cost V 6 bases and J 0 bases, with 15 bases left between them. This CDR3 has 15 amino acids. The germline V gene encodes CDR1 DFQATT and CDR2 SNEGSKA (reference sequence). The CDR3 DNA reads as TGCAGTGCAAGGGACACGGCAAGCTCTGGAAACACCATATATTTT. Translated: CSARDTASSGNTIYF.

With respect to this clonotype: A far larger clone differs by one base, so this is likely a read error. The gene calls are TRBV7-9 and TRBJ1-5; perhaps TRBD1 as D (6 bases). Germline CDR1 SEHNR, CDR2 FQNEAQ (reference sequence). The CDR3 loop spans 14 amino acids. V was trimmed by 3 bases and J by 1 base, leaving 7 bases between them. CDR3: CASSFGQSNQPQHF. DNA for the CDR3: TGTGCCAGCAGCTTTGGACAGAGCAATCAGCCCCAGCATTTT.

The V call is TRBV29-1, the J call TRBJ1-2, with 7 bases identical to TRBD1. CDR3 length: 13 residues. Germline CDR1 is SQVTM and CDR2 is ANQGSEA. Trimming at V came to 2 bases and at J to 6 bases, leaving 6 bases not matched to a gene. This CDR3 is CSVERVGGDGYTF. CDR3 nucleotides: TGCAGCGTTGAACGTGTAGGGGGCGATGGCTACACCTTC. The full variable domain, with the rest looked up from reference TRBV29-1 and TRBJ1-2, is SAVISQKPSRDICQRGTSLTIQCQVDSQVTMMFWYRQQPGQSLTLIATANQGSEATYESGFVIDKFPISRPNLTFSTLTVSNMSPEDSSIYLCSVERVGGDGYTFGSGTRLTVV.

As to this clonotype: One base away lies a much larger clone, so this may be a sequencing read error. The chain is built from TRBV2 and TRBJ1-3; TRBD1 matches 7 bases. CDR1 and CDR2 from the germline V gene are SNHLY and FYNNEI. The CDR3 spans 15 residues. CDR3: CASGEGGSSGNTIYF. The CDR3 nucleotides read TGTGCCAGCGGTGAAGGGGGCAGCTCTGGAAACACCATATATTTT.

Comment on this clonotype: A read error is possible here, since a much larger clone lies one base away. The gene calls are TRBV19 and TRBJ1-6; 7 bases match TRBD1. The CDR3 totals 16 residues. CDR1 and CDR2 from the germline V gene are LNHDA and SQIVND (reference sequence). CDR3 sequence (DNA): TGTGCCAGTAGTACCACCCTTGGGACAGCGAATTCACCCCCCCACTTT. It is translated as CASSTTLGTANSPPHF.

About this clonotype: Compared with germline, one end of the junction differs, possibly owing to a read error. This chain joins TRBV12-3 or TRBV12-4 and TRBJ1-2; D may be TRBD1 (6 bases). The CDR3 contains 14 residues. CDR3 sequence reads: CAISYGTSNYGYTF. The CDR3, as DNA: TGTGCCATCAGTTACGGGACATCTAACTATGGCTACACCTTC.

The gene calls are TRBV20-1 and TRBJ2-5, with TRBD2 matching 9 bases. Per the germline V gene, CDR1 is DFQATT and CDR2 is SNEGSKA (reference sequence). This CDR3 contains 17 residues. The ends lost 0 bases at V and 2 bases at J; junction bases unmatched: 10. In DNA, the CDR3 is TGCAGTGCTAGAGATTTAGGTAGCGGGGGAGGTCAAGAGACCCAGTACTTC. Translating it yields CSARDLGSGGGQETQYF.

This clonotype showed up many times. The chain has TRBV9 and TRBJ1-6; D uncertain. The CDR3 sequence is 15 residues long. V lost 0 bases and J lost 7, with 11 bases in between. CDR1 and CDR2 (germline): SGDLS, YYNGEE. Here the CDR3 reads CASSVDGFGNSPLHF. The CDR3, as DNA: TGTGCCAGCAGCGTAGATGGGTTCGGGAATTCACCCCTCCACTTT.

The chain links TRBV20-1 to TRBJ1-1; 12 bases are a match to TRBD1. In germline, CDR1 is DFQATT, CDR2 SNEGSKA (reference sequence). The CDR3 spans 16 residues. V gave up 3 bases and J gave up 4 bases; unmatched junction bases: 9. CDR3 nucleotide sequence: TGCAGTGCTAGGGGACAGGGGGCTGTTGACGGCACTGAAGCTTTCTTT. It yields the protein CSARGQGAVDGTEAFF.

The J gene is TRBJ1-2, the V gene TRBV29-1, with 8 positions matching TRBD1. Germline V gene sequence: CDR1 SQVTM, CDR2 ANQGSEA. The V segment lost 4 bases and the J segment 8 bases; nucleotides outside the gene matches: 9. This CDR3 region has 13 residues. The chain's CDR3 is CSVGYGTGGGYTF. The CDR3 DNA is TGCAGCGTTGGATACGGGACAGGCGGAGGCTACACCTTC.

This chain uses TRBV25-1 with TRBJ1-2; 9 bases match TRBD1. The V and J ends lost 8 bases and 5 bases, in that order; junction bases with no gene match: 9. The germline CDR1 and CDR2 sequences are MGHDK and SYGVNS. The CDR3 consists of 14 residues. CDR3 sequence: CASQVGTGYYGYTF. The DNA for the CDR3 is TGTGCCAGCCAAGTTGGGACAGGGTATTATGGCTACACCTTC.

CDR3 DNA sequence: TGCAGTGCAGCCGTTCGATACGAGCAGTACTTC. This translates into CSAAVRYEQYF. This sequence joins TRBV20-1 and TRBJ2-7; D not resolved. Germline values: CDR1 DFQATT, CDR2 SNEGSKA (reference sequence). With 6 bases removed from V and 4 bases from J, the gap between germline ends came to 10 bases. The CDR3 length is 11 residues.

This chain joins TRBV10-3 and TRBJ1-1, with TRBD1 identical over 9 bases. The ends lost 8 bases at V and 5 bases at J; junction bases unmatched: 15. The CDR3 is 16 amino acids. The germline V gene has CDR1 ENHRY and CDR2 SYGVKD. CDR3 sequence (DNA): TGTGCCATCGCGCCTGGCAAAACAGGGGGCGAGACTGAAGCTTTCTTT. As protein: CAIAPGKTGGETEAFF.

The V gene is TRBV25-1, the J gene TRBJ1-5; D ambiguous. From germline, CDR1 is MGHDK and CDR2 SYGVNS. This CDR3 has 15 amino acids. Trimming pared 6 bases from V and 0 bases from J, leaving 12 bases between. The chain's CDR3 is CASSAPTSSNQPQHF. The CDR3 nucleotides read TGTGCCAGCAGCGCACCCACAAGTAGCAATCAGCCCCAGCATTTT.

The V gene is TRBV6-5, the J gene TRBJ2-7; the D gene is possibly TRBD2 (5 bases). Trimming stripped 2 bases from V and 4 bases from J, with 9 bases between. The germline V gene encodes CDR1 MNHEY and CDR2 SVGAGI. This CDR3 spans 13 amino acids. The CDR3: CASSYRGRYEQYF. CDR3 in DNA: TGTGCCAGCAGTTACCGAGGGCGTTACGAGCAGTACTTC.

This clonotype was counted at least ten times. This chain joins TRBV10-3 and TRBJ1-5; 7 bases agree with TRBD1. With V trimmed by 0 bases and J by 5 bases, 4 bases remained unmatched. The CDR3 runs 15 residues. Germline CDR1 reads ENHRY; CDR2 reads SYGVKD. The CDR3 protein is CAISESTGVDQPQHF. In nucleotides, the CDR3 is TGTGCCATCAGTGAGTCAACAGGGGTGGATCAGCCCCAGCATTTT.

The chain employs TRBV7-2 and TRBJ2-7; 10 bases fit TRBD2. The CDR3 loop spans 14 amino acids. The ends lost 5 bases at V and 7 bases at J; junction bases unmatched: 8. Germline loops: CDR1 SGHTA, CDR2 FQGNSA. DNA of the CDR3: TGTGCCAGCAGCCAAATTCTAGCGGGGGATGAGCAGTACTTC. Its translation is CASSQILAGDEQYF.